These 11 T cell receptor beta chains were sequenced from one sample in a study of blood T cell repertoires in COVID-19. Libraries were prepared by immunoSEQ multiplex PCR; TCRdb keeps only in-frame clonotypes and omits some of them. The sample comprises tens of thousands of clones, roughly 80% of which are singletons, and about 10% rests with the top ten. Sequencing was done on a sample of peripheral blood. Receptor source: a man aged 60 to 69 with acute or convalescent COVID-19.

The chain is built from TRBV5-5 and TRBJ1-5; D uncertain. The germline CDR1 and CDR2 sequences are SGHKS and YYEKEE (reference sequence). With 2 bases removed from V and 0 bases from J, the gap between germline ends came to 6 bases. This CDR3 spans 14 amino acids. The CDR3 nucleotides are TGTGCCAGCAGCTTAGCCTTTAGCAATCAGCCCCAGCATTTT. This encodes CASSLAFSNQPQHF.

The chain joins TRBV19 to TRBJ1-3; no reliable D call. Germline CDR1 is LNHDA and CDR2 is SQIVND (reference sequence). With 6 bases removed from V and 0 bases from J, the gap between germline ends came to 12 bases. CDR3 length equals 15 residues. The CDR3 nucleotides are TGTGCCAGTAGAAGGACTGACCTCTCTGGAAACACCATATATTTT. It yields the protein CASRRTDLSGNTIYF. Variable domain in full (rest from reference TRBV19 and TRBJ1-3): DGGITQSPKYLFRKEGQNVTLSCEQNLNHDAMYWYRQDPGQGLRLIYYSQIVNDFQKGDIAEGYSVSREKKESFPLTVTSAQKNPTAFYLCASRRTDLSGNTIYFGEGSWLTVV.

J is TRBJ2-1 and V is TRBV5-4; 12 bases map to TRBD2. The CDR3 covers 15 residues. The junction had 2 bases not matched to a gene; V was cut back by 5 bases and J by 2 bases. CDR1 is SGHNT and CDR2 is YYREEE in the germline V gene (reference sequence). The DNA of the CDR3 is TGTGCCAGCAGACCTAGCGGGGGGGCCTACAATGAGCAGTTCTTC. Amino acids: CASRPSGGAYNEQFF.

This clone was picked up a small number of times. The chain is built from TRBV5-6 and TRBJ2-2; D is ambiguous. The CDR3 totals 13 residues. The germline V gene encodes CDR1 SGHDT and CDR2 YYEEEE. The germline V and J ends were trimmed by 5 bases and 6 bases, with 11 bases remaining between them. The CDR3 DNA reads as TGTGCCAGCAGTCGCCTCCGGGCCGGGGAGCTGTTTTTT. Amino acids: CASSRLRAGELFF.

The chain employs TRBV7-2 and TRBJ1-1; D unresolved. V was cut by 0 bases and J by 1 base, with 6 bases left in between. The CDR3 extends over 14 amino acids. CDR1 SGHTA and CDR2 FQGNSA come from the germline V gene. CDR3 nucleotides: TGTGCCAGCAGCTTAGCGGCACAGAACACTGAAGCTTTCTTT. Amino acid sequence: CASSLAAQNTEAFF.

The J gene is TRBJ2-6, the V gene TRBV6-2 or TRBV6-3; 12 positions agree with TRBD2. From germline, CDR1 is MNHEY and CDR2 SVGEGT. The V gene end was trimmed by 0 bases and the J gene end by 2 bases; junction bases not matched to a gene: 5. The CDR3 totals 19 residues. Written as DNA, the CDR3 is TGTGCCAGCAGTTACTCTCCTAGCGGGGGGGCACCTGGGGCCAACGTCCTGACTTTC. Translated: CASSYSPSGGAPGANVLTF.

The chain joins TRBV18 to TRBJ2-1; 15 positions agree with TRBD2. The CDR3 runs 17 residues. Germline assignment: CDR1 KGHSH and CDR2 LQKENI. V lost 3 bases, J lost 7 bases, and 7 bases stayed unmatched. DNA for the CDR3: TGTGCCAGCTCACCGGGGACTAGCGGGGGGAATACGAATGAGCAGTTCTTC. It codes for CASSPGTSGGNTNEQFF.

Points on this clone: The same CDR3 is also encoded by other DNA sequences in this sample. This chain links TRBV27 with TRBJ2-3, with D unclear. V lost 2 bases, J lost 5 bases, and 5 bases lay in between. The CDR3 is 12 residues long. Germline V gene lookup returns CDR1 MNHEY and CDR2 SMNVEV (reference sequence). This CDR3 reads CASSLGRDTQYF. Written as DNA, the CDR3 is TGTGCCAGCAGTTTAGGCCGAGATACGCAGTATTTT.

Notes on this clone: The junction does not match germline at one end; this may be a read error. The rearrangement joins TRBV18 to TRBJ1-1; D is unclear. The CDR3 consists of 15 residues. Germline CDR1 and CDR2: KGHSH and LQKENI. The CDR3 coding sequence is TGTGTCAGCTCACGAGCGGTAGGATTAGATACTGAAGCTTTCTTT. Translated, it gives CVSSRAVGLDTEAFF. Combining the CDR3 with reference TRBV18 and TRBJ1-1 gives the whole variable domain NAGVMQNPRHLVRRRGQEARLRCSPMKGHSHVYWYRQLPEEGLKFMVYLQKENIIDESGMPKERFSAEFPKEGPSILRIQQVVRGDSAAYFCVSSRAVGLDTEAFFGQGTRLTVV.

The chain carries TRBV5-6 and TRBJ1-2, with 9 bases aligning to TRBD1. J gave up 6 bases and V 3 bases, and 3 bases lay outside the gene matches. CDR3 length: 13 amino acids. Germline lookup yields CDR1 SGHDT and CDR2 YYEEEE. The CDR3 loop is CASSSRQGDGYTF. The CDR3 DNA reads as TGTGCCAGCAGCTCCCGACAGGGGGATGGCTACACCTTC.

This chain links TRBV18 with TRBJ1-2; TRBD1 aligns across 7 bases. The V segment lost 2 bases and the J segment 6 bases; nucleotides outside the gene matches: 3. The length of the CDR3 is 13 residues. CDR1 is KGHSH and CDR2 is LQKENI in the germline V gene. CDR3 amino acids: CASSPRQGDGYTF. CDR3 nucleotide sequence: TGTGCCAGCTCACCAAGACAGGGAGATGGCTACACCTTC.